This TCR beta chain was found in a study of OX40 agonist ivuxolimab in advanced cancers. About the research overall: Every 2 weeks, ivuxolimab was infused into the patients intravenously at between 0.01 and 10 mg/kg.

Data came from immunoSEQ multiplex PCR; TCRdb stores just in-frame clones and leaves some out. The profile shows over 95,000 clones, about 91% of them singletons. Germline V gene data show CDR1 as SEHNR and CDR2 as FQNEAQ (reference sequence). This CDR3 has 16 residues. V lost 0 bases, J lost 5 bases, and 16 bases lay in between. V usage is TRBV7-9 and J usage is TRBJ2-5; possibly TRBD1 or TRBD2 for D (7 bases each). The clonotype originates from an adult with an advanced solid tumor such as melanoma, head and neck, liver or kidney cancer. The sequencing used CD4+ or CD8+ T cells sorted from blood, collected in a trial of the OX40 agonist ivuxolimab. The CDR3: CASSLALGRGPETQYF. In nucleotides, the CDR3 is TGTGCCAGCAGCTTAGCGCTGGGGAGGGGGCCGGAGACCCAGTACTTC.